The text below deals with one T cell receptor (beta chain). The record originates from a study of T cell changes during pregnancy in multiple sclerosis. This table comes from immunoSEQ multiplex PCR, and its TCRdb copy is limited to in-frame clones, with some not included. Among roughly 35,000 clones, 90% were seen once, and the ten largest hold under 15%. The sample was CD8+ T cells from peripheral blood mononuclear cells, taken in the first trimester of pregnancy. This sequence originates from a female donor with multiple sclerosis, enrolled in a pregnancy study.

The CDR3 region is CASSYSISGGDGYTF. The CDR3 coding sequence is TGTGCCAGCAGTTACTCGATAAGCGGGGGCGATGGCTACACCTTC. The chain has TRBV6-6 and TRBJ1-2; maybe TRBD1 (6 bases). CDR1 and CDR2 (germline): MNHNY, SVGAGI (reference sequence). Trimming removed 0 bases at V and 6 bases at J, with 14 bases between. The CDR3 runs to 15 residues.